A selection of T cell receptor beta chains follows, all from one sample in a study of blood T cells in healthy people across ages. TCRdb re-derived calls from the 5' RACE reads in MiXCR, one entry per CDR3 protein. The sample yields 980,000 or so distinct CDR3 sequences, approximately 49% seen once. Specimen: blood. These receptors were obtained from a man aged 30 to 39 in good health. The CDR3 runs from the conserved cysteine through the conserved F or W. The order of the fields is CDR3 protein, CDR3 DNA, J gene, clone size, V gene, D gene. D genes are given only for firm matches. Size values are once, few and many counts, or a class for expanded clones, and some rows have none.

CDR3aa: CASSVAGTPFLGYTF; CDR3nt: TGTGCCAGCAGCGTCGCCGGGACTCCTTTCCTTGGCTACACCTTC; j_gene: TRBJ1-2; abundance: few; v_gene: TRBV9; d_gene: .
CDR3aa: CASSPWDRGSGELFF; CDR3nt: TGTGCCAGCAGCCCGTGGGACAGGGGGTCCGGGGAGCTGTTTTTT; j_gene: TRBJ2-2; abundance: .; v_gene: TRBV3-1; d_gene: TRBD1
CDR3aa: CASGRGQGQETQYF; CDR3nt: TGTGCTAGTGGGCGCGGACAGGGGCAAGAGACCCAGTACTTC; j_gene: TRBJ2-5; abundance: few; v_gene: TRBV12-5; d_gene: TRBD1
CDR3aa: CASSQGSLRSQYF; CDR3nt: TGTGCCAGCAGCCAAGGGTCGTTACGGTCGCAGTACTTC; j_gene: TRBJ2-7; abundance: few; v_gene: TRBV14; d_gene: .
CDR3aa: CASSLETSGATGANVLTF; CDR3nt: TGTGCCAGCAGCCTCGAAACTAGCGGAGCAACTGGGGCCAACGTCCTGACTTTC; j_gene: TRBJ2-6; abundance: few; v_gene: TRBV4-2; d_gene: TRBD2
CDR3aa: CASSSRKHLFNYGYTF; CDR3nt: TGTGCCAGCAGTTCCCGTAAGCACCTTTTCAACTATGGCTACACCTTC; j_gene: TRBJ1-2; abundance: .; v_gene: TRBV6-5; d_gene: .
CDR3aa: CASRSGTGHPYGYTF; CDR3nt: TGTGCCAGCAGGTCGGGGACAGGACATCCCTATGGCTACACCTTC; j_gene: TRBJ1-2; abundance: once; v_gene: TRBV6-2/TRBV6-3; d_gene: TRBD1
CDR3aa: CASSLSPAGPSYGYTF; CDR3nt: TGTGCCAGCAGTTTATCGCCAGCAGGCCCCTCTTATGGCTACACCTTC; j_gene: TRBJ1-2; abundance: .; v_gene: TRBV27; d_gene: .
CDR3aa: CASSERGRNQPQHF; CDR3nt: TGTGCCAGCAGTGAGCGGGGCAGGAATCAGCCCCAGCATTTT; j_gene: TRBJ1-5; abundance: .; v_gene: TRBV2; d_gene: .
CDR3aa: CASSPGTGGANQPQHF; CDR3nt: TGCGCCAGCAGCCCTGGGACAGGGGGCGCGAATCAGCCCCAGCATTTT; j_gene: TRBJ1-5; abundance: .; v_gene: TRBV5-1; d_gene: TRBD1
CDR3aa: CASSSGPIYGYTF; CDR3nt: TGTGCCAGCAGCTCGGGACCGATTTATGGCTACACCTTC; j_gene: TRBJ1-2; abundance: .; v_gene: TRBV7-2; d_gene: .
CDR3aa: CASSSYGGTGREKLFF; CDR3nt: TGTGCCAGCAGTTCCTACGGCGGGACAGGGCGTGAAAAACTGTTTTTT; j_gene: TRBJ1-4; abundance: .; v_gene: TRBV12-3/TRBV12-4; d_gene: TRBD1
CDR3aa: CAWSGAGGVYTF; CDR3nt: TGTGCCTGGAGTGGAGCTGGGGGTGTCTACACCTTC; j_gene: TRBJ1-2; abundance: .; v_gene: TRBV30; d_gene: .
CDR3aa: CSAEGDHEQYF; CDR3nt: TGCAGTGCGGAGGGGGACCACGAGCAGTACTTC; j_gene: TRBJ2-7; abundance: few; v_gene: TRBV29-1; d_gene: .